This record covers a single T cell receptor (beta chain). Among Cohort 3 donors, those recovered had two negative PCRs, clearance, or symptom resolution. This specimen comes from a study of blood T cell repertoires in COVID-19. Overall study: Some COVID-19 samples were acute and others convalescent; all came from the United States, Italy and Spain. T cells, B-cell-depleted T cells, or PBMCs supplied cDNA or gDNA.

Sequencing was performed with immunoSEQ multiplex PCR; in TCRdb, only in-frame clones are kept and a portion is missing. The sample records roughly 360,000 clones, approximately 89% being singletons. V was pared by 5 bases and J by 5 bases, with 11 bases of the junction left unmatched. CDR1 and CDR2 from the germline V gene are SGHNT and YENEEA. The CDR3 has 15 residues. Input material: PBMCs or T cells enriched from blood (not recorded which). V is TRBV11-3 and J is TRBJ1-2; TRBD1 matches 7 bases. The receptor was derived from a man aged 30 to 39 who had recovered from COVID-19. The CDR3 region has the DNA TGTGCCAGCAGCGCGGGACAGCCATCCGGATATGGCTACACCTTC. Residues: CASSAGQPSGYGYTF.